The following is a TCR beta chain sequence with its context. This entry comes from a study of blood T cell repertoires in COVID-19. The V and J ends lost 0 bases and 5 bases respectively, with 10 bases between them. The germline CDR1 and CDR2 sequences are LNHNV and YYDKDF (reference sequence). The CDR3 is 14 residues long. The assay was immunoSEQ multiplex PCR, and TCRdb's table has in-frame clones only and misses some. Among about 160,000 clones listed, roughly nine tenths were seen once. The sequence came from a woman in her 70s with acute or convalescent COVID-19. Specimen: peripheral blood. The V gene is TRBV15, the J gene TRBJ1-1; tentatively, D is TRBD1 (5 bases). The CDR3 coding sequence is TGTGCCACCAGCAGAGATTTTAGGGGAACTGAAGCTTTCTTT. As protein: CATSRDFRGTEAFF.